Shown below are 13 T cell receptor beta chains from a single sample sequenced in a study of CD8+CD57+ T cells in acquired aplastic anemia. TCR beta VDJ and CDR3 were profiled, and genomic DNA was the template. TCRdb itself ran the reads through MiXCR, one entry per CDR3 protein. Of 98,000 or so distinct CDR3 sequences in the sample, roughly 50% were seen once. Material: sorted CD4+, CD8+, or CD8+CD57+ T cells (not recorded which) from PBMCs. These receptors all stem from a human donor in good health, serving as a control.

This sequence joins TRBV24-1 and TRBJ1-5; no definite D call. The germline V and J ends were trimmed by 7 bases and 4 bases, with 7 bases remaining between them. This CDR3 contains 12 residues. Germline lookup yields CDR1 KGHDR and CDR2 SFDVKD. The CDR3 region is CATSERNQPQHF. The CDR3 DNA is TGTGCCACCAGCGAACGAAATCAGCCCCAGCATTTT.

The V and J genes are TRBV2 and TRBJ2-1; 7 bases map to TRBD2. CDR1 SNHLY and CDR2 FYNNEI come from the germline V gene. Trimming cost V 5 bases and J 6 bases; bases outside gene matches: 10. CDR3 size: 15 residues. In DNA form, the CDR3 reads TGTGCCAGCAGTTACCCGTTCGAGCGGGGCAATGAGCAGTTCTTC. Its translation: CASSYPFERGNEQFF.

The V gene is TRBV2, the J gene TRBJ1-6, with D tentatively TRBD1 (6 bases). The CDR3 length is 15 residues. CDR1 and CDR2 from the germline V gene are SNHLY and FYNNEI. V lost 3 bases, J lost 6 bases, and 12 bases lay in between. The CDR3 loop reads CASSEGAPVNSPLHF. CDR3 nucleotide sequence: TGTGCCAGCAGTGAGGGGGCCCCGGTTAATTCACCCCTCCACTTT. The full variable domain, completed using reference TRBV2 and TRBJ1-6, is EPEVTQTPSHQVTQMGQEVILRCVPISNHLYFYWYRQILGQKVEFLVSFYNNEISEKSEIFDDQFSVERPDGSNFTLKIRSTKLEDSAMYFCASSEGAPVNSPLHFGNGTRLTVT.

This clonotype was seen many times. The chain combines TRBV5-4 with TRBJ2-7, with 13 bases aligning to TRBD2. Unmatched junction bases numbered 2, after V lost 0 bases and J lost 2 bases. This CDR3 has 16 residues. Germline CDR1 and CDR2: SGHNT and YYREEE (reference sequence). CDR3 in amino acids: CASSLGLAGGAYEQYF. The DNA of the CDR3 is TGTGCCAGCAGCTTGGGACTAGCGGGGGGAGCCTACGAGCAGTACTTC.

This clonotype was observed a single time. The chain couples TRBV10-2 to TRBJ1-1, with D possibly TRBD1 on 5 matching bases. The CDR3 has 16 residues. V gave up 2 bases and J gave up 6 bases, with 19 bases separating them. Germline assignment: CDR1 WSHSY and CDR2 SAAADI. CDR3 nucleotide sequence: TGCGCCAGCAGTGAGGGGGGTGTAGGCTCCCAGCCTGAAGCTTTCTTT. It yields the protein CASSEGGVGSQPEAFF.

The genes are TRBV14 and TRBJ2-5; a weak D match, TRBD2 (6 bases). This CDR3 is built from 15 residues. Germline-derived CDR1 and CDR2 are SGHDN and FVKESK. The V gene lost 4 bases and the J gene lost 1 base, with 13 bases spanning the gap. The CDR3 loop reads CASSRGNKIQETQYF. The CDR3, as DNA: TGTGCCAGCAGCCGCGGGAACAAGATCCAAGAGACCCAGTACTTC.

This clonotype was observed a few times. V usage is TRBV6-2 or TRBV6-3 and J usage is TRBJ1-2; D gene uncertain. The CDR3 is 15 amino acids. With 0 bases removed from V and 8 bases from J, the gap between germline ends came to 16 bases. Germline-derived CDR1 and CDR2 are MNHEY and SVGEGT. The CDR3 spells CASSYSTDPTWGYTF. The CDR3 nucleotides are TGTGCCAGCAGTTACTCAACAGACCCCACCTGGGGCTACACCTTC.

As to this clonotype: Without the conserved terminal phenylalanine or tryptophan, this CDR3 likely stems from a read error. The chain combines TRBV19 with TRBJ2-7; D perhaps matches TRBD1 (6 bases). CDR3 size: 13 residues. Trimming stripped 7 bases from V and 7 bases from J, with 17 bases between. CDR1 is LNHDA and CDR2 is SQIVND in the germline V gene (reference sequence). The CDR3 loop is CASNIGQYSEQYL. The DNA for the CDR3 is TGTGCCAGTAACATAGGACAGTACAGTGAGCAGTACCTC.

This clonotype came up a few times. The chain combines TRBV25-1 with TRBJ2-1; tentative D call: TRBD1 (6 bases). CDR1 and CDR2 (germline): MGHDK, SYGVNS. The CDR3 extends over 15 amino acids. Trimming shortened V by 1 base and J by 0 bases, and 7 bases separated the two germline ends. CDR3 loop: CASSELGGSYNEQFF. CDR3 in DNA: TGTGCCAGCAGTGAATTAGGGGGCTCCTACAATGAGCAGTTCTTC.

The chain is built from TRBV29-1 and TRBJ1-5, with 7 bases that match TRBD1. Germline loops: CDR1 SQVTM, CDR2 ANQGSEA. The CDR3 has 12 residues. Trimming cost V 7 bases and J 3 bases; bases outside gene matches: 3. CDR3 in amino acids: CSAGQPNQPQHF. The CDR3 bases are TGCAGCGCGGGACAGCCCAATCAGCCCCAGCATTTT.

This clonotype was detected ten times or more. The rearrangement joins TRBV12-3 or TRBV12-4 to TRBJ1-2, with 7 nucleotides matching TRBD1. The CDR3 has 15 amino acids. V shed 2 bases and J 3 bases; nucleotides not matched to a gene: 6. The CDR3 region is CASSLSAGGDYGYTF. CDR3 bases: TGTGCCAGCAGTTTATCGGCAGGGGGGGACTATGGCTACACCTTC.

This clonotype has just one count. J is TRBJ1-1 and V is TRBV20-1; 8 positions agree with TRBD1. The germline gives CDR1 DFQATT, CDR2 SNEGSKA (reference sequence). V lost 6 bases to trimming and J lost 3 bases; unmatched junction nucleotides: 12. This CDR3 is built from 15 residues. Here the CDR3 DNA reads TGCAGTGCCGAGACAGGGGAAACACTCTACACTGAAGCTTTCTTT. Protein: CSAETGETLYTEAFF.

The chain combines TRBV5-1 with TRBJ2-5; 8 positions agree with TRBD1. Losses at the gene ends were 3 bases for V and 6 bases for J; bases not matched to a gene: 4. The CDR3 is made up of 13 amino acids. Germline V gives CDR1 SGHRS, CDR2 YFSETQ. Here the CDR3 reads CASSSTGGQTQYF. In DNA, the CDR3 is TGCGCCAGCAGCTCAACAGGGGGGCAGACCCAGTACTTC.